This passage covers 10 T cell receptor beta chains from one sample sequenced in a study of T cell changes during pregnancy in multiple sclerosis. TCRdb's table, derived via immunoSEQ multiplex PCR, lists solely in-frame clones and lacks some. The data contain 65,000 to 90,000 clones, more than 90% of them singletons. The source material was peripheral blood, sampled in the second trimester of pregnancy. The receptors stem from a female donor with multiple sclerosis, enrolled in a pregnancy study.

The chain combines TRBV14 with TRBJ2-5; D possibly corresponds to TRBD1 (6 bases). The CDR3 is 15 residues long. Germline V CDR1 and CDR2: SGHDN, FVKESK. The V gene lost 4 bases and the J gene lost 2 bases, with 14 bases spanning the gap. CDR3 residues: CASSPGQRTQETQYF. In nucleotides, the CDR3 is TGTGCCAGCAGCCCCGGACAGAGAACTCAAGAGACCCAGTACTTC. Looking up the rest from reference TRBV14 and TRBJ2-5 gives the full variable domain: EAGVTQFPSHSVIEKGQTVTLRCDPISGHDNLYWYRRVMGKEIKFLLHFVKESKQDESGMPNNRFLAERTGGTYSTLKVQPAELEDSGVYFCASSPGQRTQETQYFGPGTRLLVL.

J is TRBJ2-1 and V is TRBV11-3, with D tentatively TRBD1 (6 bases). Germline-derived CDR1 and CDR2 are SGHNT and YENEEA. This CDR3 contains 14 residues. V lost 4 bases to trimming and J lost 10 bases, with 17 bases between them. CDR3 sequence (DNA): TGTGCCAGCAGCTCCCTCTCGAAGACAGGCGAGCAGTTCTTC. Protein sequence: CASSSLSKTGEQFF.

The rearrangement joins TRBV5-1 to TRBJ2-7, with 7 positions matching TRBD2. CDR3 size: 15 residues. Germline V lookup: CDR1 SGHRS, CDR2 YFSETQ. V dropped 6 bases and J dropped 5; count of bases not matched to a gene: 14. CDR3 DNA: TGCGCCAGCACCCCGGGCGGGGGTGGATTCCACGAGCAGTACTTC. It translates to CASTPGGGGFHEQYF.

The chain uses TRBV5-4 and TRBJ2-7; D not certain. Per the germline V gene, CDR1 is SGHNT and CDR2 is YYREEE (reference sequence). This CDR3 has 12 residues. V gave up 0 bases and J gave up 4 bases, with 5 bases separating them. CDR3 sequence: CASSLEEYEQYF. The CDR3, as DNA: TGTGCCAGCAGCTTGGAAGAGTACGAGCAGTACTTC.

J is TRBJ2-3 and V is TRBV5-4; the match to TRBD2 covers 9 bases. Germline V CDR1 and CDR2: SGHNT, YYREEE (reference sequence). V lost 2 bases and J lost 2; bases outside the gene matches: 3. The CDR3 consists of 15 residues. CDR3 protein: CASSLLAGDTDTQYF. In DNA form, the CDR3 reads TGTGCCAGCAGCTTATTAGCGGGGGACACAGATACGCAGTATTTT.

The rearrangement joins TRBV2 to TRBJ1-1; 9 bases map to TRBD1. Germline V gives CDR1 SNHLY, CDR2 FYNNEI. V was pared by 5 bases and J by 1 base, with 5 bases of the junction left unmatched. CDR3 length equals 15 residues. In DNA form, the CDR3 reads TGTGCCAGCAGTACCAAGGGACAGGGGAACACTGAAGCTTTCTTT. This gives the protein CASSTKGQGNTEAFF.

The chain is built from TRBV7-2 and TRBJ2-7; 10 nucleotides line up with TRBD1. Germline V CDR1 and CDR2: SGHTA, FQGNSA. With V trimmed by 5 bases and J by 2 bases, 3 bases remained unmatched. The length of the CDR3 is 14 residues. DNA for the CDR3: TGTGCCAGCAGCATCGGGACAGGGGCCTACGAGCAGTACTTC. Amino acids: CASSIGTGAYEQYF.

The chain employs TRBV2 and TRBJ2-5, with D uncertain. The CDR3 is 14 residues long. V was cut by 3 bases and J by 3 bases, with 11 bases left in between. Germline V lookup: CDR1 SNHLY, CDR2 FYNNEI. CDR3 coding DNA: TGTGCCAGCAGTGAGGGCCGCTTGAAAGAGACCCAGTACTTC. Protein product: CASSEGRLKETQYF.

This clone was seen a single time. The CDR3 coding sequence is TGTGCCAGCAGGGATATATTGCAGGCCTCAGCCGGCGGGTCCGACACCGGGGAGCTGTTTTTT. Protein product: CASRDILQASAGGSDTGELFF. The rearrangement uses TRBV2 and TRBJ2-2; TRBD2 is a possible D gene (5 bases). Germline assignment: CDR1 SNHLY and CDR2 FYNNEI. Trimming removed 6 bases at V and 3 bases at J, with 32 bases between. This CDR3 has 21 amino acids.

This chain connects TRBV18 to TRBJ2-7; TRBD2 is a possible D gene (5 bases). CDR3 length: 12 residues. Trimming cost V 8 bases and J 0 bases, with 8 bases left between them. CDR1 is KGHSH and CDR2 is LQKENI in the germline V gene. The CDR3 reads CASTGSSYEQYF. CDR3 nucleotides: TGTGCCAGCACTGGGAGCTCCTACGAGCAGTACTTC.